This TCR beta chain originates from a study of T cells in localized non-small cell lung cancer. Whole-study results and caveats: Peak T cell clonality was found in uninvolved adjacent lung, exceeding tumor. Because researchers sequenced only one region of the tumor, heterogeneity is still possible. Across samples, adjacent lung featured a median roughly 56 of the top 100 tumor clones. Longer overall survival was associated with a higher density of T cells in the blood.

For this clone: As yet, its antigen is unknown.

CDR3 length: 14 amino acids. V gave up 4 bases and J gave up 1 base, with 10 bases separating them. Per the germline V gene, CDR1 is LNHDA and CDR2 is SQIVND (reference sequence). Assay: immunoSEQ multiplex PCR; the TCRdb copy retains only in-frame clones and omits some. The profile shows roughly 26,000 clones, approximately 90% of them singletons. The chain combines TRBV19 with TRBJ1-1; D perhaps matches TRBD1 (6 bases). This clonotype was sampled from a female donor of 60 years or more with stage II squamous cell lung carcinoma. The sequencing used peripheral blood, collected before any cancer treatment. The CDR3 protein is CASSKTTGNTEAFF. In DNA, the CDR3 is TGTGCCAGTAGTAAAACGACAGGGAACACTGAAGCTTTCTTT.